The count of the clone carrying this T cell receptor beta chain is one. Its specificity is not known. The authors sorted CD4+ naive, central memory, regulatory and stem cell-like memory cells via CD45RO/CCR7/CD25/CD127/CD95/CD27. The data are from a study of beta chain features in type 1 diabetes. Study-wide findings and caveats: Since sequencing was performed on cDNA, cells with high TCR expression could be over-represented. Across patients, naive, central memory and Treg TCRB repertoires exhibited apparently greater similarity than was observed across healthy donors. Moderately but significantly shorter TCRB CDR3s were found in Type 1 diabetes patients in all four CD4+ subsets.

cDNA synthesis used the whole RNA isolate, giving expressed TCRB sequences. The repertoire was sequenced with immunoSEQ multiplex PCR; TCRdb's copy has only in-frame clones and lacks some. The table shows about 260,000 clones, with under 70% occurring only once. The receptor was derived from a man aged 25-45 years in good health. What was sequenced was naive CD4+ T cells from blood.

The CDR3 is CASSLGQGKSPLHF. CDR3 bases: TGTGCCAGCAGCCTAGGACAGGGGAAATCACCCCTCCACTTT. The chain couples TRBV27 to TRBJ1-6, with 9 bases that match TRBD1. Germline V gives CDR1 MNHEY, CDR2 SMNVEV (reference sequence). The V and J ends lost 6 bases and 10 bases, in that order; junction bases with no gene match: 7. CDR3 length: 14 residues.